Given below is one T cell receptor (beta chain) in context. As yet, its antigen is unknown. Libraries for TCRalpha and TCRbeta carried sample barcodes and unique molecular identifiers via 5'RACE. TCRdb re-derived calls from the 5' RACE reads in MiXCR, one entry per CDR3 protein. This table holds hundreds of thousands of distinct CDR3 sequences, approximately 25% found once. This sample was taken from a study of T-cell memory formation after mild COVID-19. Study-level information: Clusters of TCRs were largely donor specific.

Study-wide points: Shrinking CD4+ clones were chiefly CM and EM; CD8+ ones were chiefly EMRA.

The sample comprised PBMCs or a T cell subset sorted from them (not recorded which). The receptor was isolated from an adult woman who had mild COVID-19 (a few samples of this study predate the infection). Cell type and time point are not known.

The DNA for the CDR3 is TGCAGTGCTATCGGCAATCCCAATGAGCAGTTCTTC. It specifies CSAIGNPNEQFF. The chain carries TRBV20-1 and TRBJ2-1; D unclear. The CDR3 has 12 residues. Trimming stripped 4 bases from V and 6 bases from J, with 10 bases between. The germline V gene has CDR1 DFQATT and CDR2 SNEGSKA (reference sequence).